This TCR beta chain was documented in a study of T-cell reconstitution after alpha-beta-depleted transplantation in children. General study results and limits: Certain patients had high TCRbeta diversity at day 60, and it came from recipient T cells and thymic progenitors that survived. T-cell numbers and diversity, one year after transplant, stemmed largely from T cells that were newly produced. Roughly two months post-transplant, alpha-beta T cells reportedly originated from several hundred graft clones that had expanded.

Preparation of the TCRbeta library was carried out with unique molecular identifiers. TCRdb independently ran MiXCR on the PCR reads; one entry per CDR3 protein. Among hundreds of thousands of distinct CDR3 sequences listed, over 9.5% were seen once. From germline, CDR1 is MNHEY and CDR2 SVGAGI. The V gene lost 6 bases and the J gene lost 2 bases, with 13 bases spanning the gap. The CDR3 covers 15 residues. This clonotype was counted many times. The antigen is not known. The sequencing used PBMCs, collected before TCRalphabeta/CD19-depleted stem cell transplant. The sequence was obtained from a child aged 2 to 10 with inherited bone marrow failure, due to receive a stem cell transplant. The chain links TRBV6-5 to TRBJ2-2, with TRBD1 as a possible D gene (6 bases). The CDR3 coding sequence is TGTGCCAGCAGCCACTGGGACATTAACACCGGGGAGCTGTTTTTT. It translates to CASSHWDINTGELFF.